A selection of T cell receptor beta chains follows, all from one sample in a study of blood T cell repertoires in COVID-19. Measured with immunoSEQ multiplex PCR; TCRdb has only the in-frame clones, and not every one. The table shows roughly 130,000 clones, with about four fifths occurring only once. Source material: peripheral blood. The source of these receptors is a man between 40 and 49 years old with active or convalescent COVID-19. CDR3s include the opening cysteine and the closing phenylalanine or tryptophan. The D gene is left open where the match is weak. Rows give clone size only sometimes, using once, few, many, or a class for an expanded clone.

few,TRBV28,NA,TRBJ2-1,TGTGCCGCGGGTCTCGCGAGTCTCCAAGAGCAGTTCTTC,CAAGLASLQEQFF
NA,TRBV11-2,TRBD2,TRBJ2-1,TGTGCCAGCAGCTTATATACCGGGACTAGCGGGTTCAATGAGCAGTTCTTC,CASSLYTGTSGFNEQFF
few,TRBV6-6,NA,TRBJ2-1,TGCAGTGGGGGGGGCTTTGAGCAGTTCTTC,CSGGGFEQFF
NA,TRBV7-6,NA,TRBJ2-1,TGTGCCAGCAGTATTTCGTCCGCGTACTCCTACAATGAGCAGTTCTTC,CASSISSAYSYNEQFF
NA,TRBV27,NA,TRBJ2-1,TGTGCCAGCAGTTTCATGACGGTCGCAGGGAACAATGAGCAGTTCTTC,CASSFMTVAGNNEQFF
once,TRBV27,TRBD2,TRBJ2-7,TGTGCCAGCAGTTTGGGCGGGAGCTACGAGCAGTACTTC,CASSLGGSYEQYF
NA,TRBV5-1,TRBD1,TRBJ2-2,TGCGCCAGCAGCGTACGTACAGGGGAAGGAAGGGAGCTGTTTTTT,CASSVRTGEGRELFF
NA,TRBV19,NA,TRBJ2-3,TGTGCCAGTAGTATCCAGGGGGGCGGCACAGATACGCAGTATTTT,CASSIQGGGTDTQYF
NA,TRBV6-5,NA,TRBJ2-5,TGTGCCAGCGGGCGGGACAGAGGAGAGACCCAGTACTTC,CASGRDRGETQYF
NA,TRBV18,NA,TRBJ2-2,TGTGCCAGCTCAATAGGAGGGGCCTCGAACACCGGGGAGCTGTTTTTT,CASSIGGASNTGELFF
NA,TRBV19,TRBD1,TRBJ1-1,TGTGCCAGTATCCAGACAGGGCGTGGCACTGAAGCTTTCTTT,CASIQTGRGTEAFF
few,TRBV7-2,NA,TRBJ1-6,TGTGCCAGCAGCTTAGACGCAGGTCCCCTCCACTTT,CASSLDAGPLHF
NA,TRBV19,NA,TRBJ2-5,TGTGCCACCAACGGGGGGCTGGGGGAGACCCAGTACTTC,CATNGGLGETQYF
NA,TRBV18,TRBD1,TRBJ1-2,TGTGCCAGCTCTACCGGGACAGGGGGAGAGTATGGCTACACCTTC,CASSTGTGGEYGYTF
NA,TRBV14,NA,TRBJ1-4,TGTGCCAGCAGCTCCGACAGGAGTGGATTTACTAATGAAAAACTGTTTTTT,CASSSDRSGFTNEKLFF
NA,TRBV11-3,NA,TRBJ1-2,TGTGCCAGCAGCTTAGACAGGGACTCATTACACTATGGCTACACCTTC,CASSLDRDSLHYGYTF
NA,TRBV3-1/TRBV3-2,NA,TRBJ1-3,TGTGCCAGCAGCCAAGCCAGGGGTTCTGGAAACACCATATATTTT,CASSQARGSGNTIYF
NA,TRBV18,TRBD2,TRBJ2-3,TGTGCCAGCTCACCACCGGGACTAGCAGATACGCAGTATTTT,CASSPPGLADTQYF
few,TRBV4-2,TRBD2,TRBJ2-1,TGTGCCAGCAGCCAAGACCGGGGGGGCAATGAGCAGTTCTTC,CASSQDRGGNEQFF
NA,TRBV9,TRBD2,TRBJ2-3,TGTGCCAGCAGCGGTGGGACTAGCGGGGCCTATACGCAGTATTTT,CASSGGTSGAYTQYF
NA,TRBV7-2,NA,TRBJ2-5,TGTGCCAGCAGCTTAGAGAGGCGCCAAGAGACCCAGTACTTC,CASSLERRQETQYF
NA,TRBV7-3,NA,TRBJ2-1,TGTGCCAGCACTCATCAAGGGGCGAACAATGAGCAGTTCTTC,CASTHQGANNEQFF
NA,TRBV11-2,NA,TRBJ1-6,TGTGCCAGCAGCTTAGTATTGGCCAATTCACCCCTCCACTTT,CASSLVLANSPLHF
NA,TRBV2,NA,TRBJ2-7,TGTGCCAGCAATTTGGCGGGGGCGGTCTCCTACGAGCAGTACTTC,CASNLAGAVSYEQYF
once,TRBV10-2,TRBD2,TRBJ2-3,TGCGCCAGCAGCCGACTAGCGGGGAGTCGCACAGATACGCAGTATTTT,CASSRLAGSRTDTQYF
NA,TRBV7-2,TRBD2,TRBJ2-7,TGTGCCAGCAGCCCTAGCGGGGGGGGTACCTACGAGCAGTACTTC,CASSPSGGGTYEQYF
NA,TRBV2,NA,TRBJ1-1,TGTGCCAGCAACACCAGGGTCATGAACACTGAAGCTTTCTTT,CASNTRVMNTEAFF
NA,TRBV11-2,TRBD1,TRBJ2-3,TGTGCCAGCAGCCCCAGCAGGGGGCGATTAGGAGATACGCAGTATTTT,CASSPSRGRLGDTQYF
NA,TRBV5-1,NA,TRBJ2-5,TGCGCCAGCAGCGCAATCCTCGTGCCCGGAGAGACCCAGTACTTC,CASSAILVPGETQYF
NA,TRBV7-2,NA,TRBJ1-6,TGTGCCAGCAGCTTATATCGGTTTTCGAGGAATTCACCCCTCCACTTT,CASSLYRFSRNSPLHF
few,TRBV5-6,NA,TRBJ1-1,TGTGCCAGCAGCTTGAGGCGGGGGGCTGGTGAAGCTTTCTTT,CASSLRRGAGEAFF
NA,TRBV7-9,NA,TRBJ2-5,TGTGCCAGCAGCTTAGTACGACGGGAGGAGACCCAGTACTTC,CASSLVRREETQYF
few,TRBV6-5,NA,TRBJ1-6,TGTGCCAGCAGGGCCGGACACTCCTATAATTCACCCCTCCACTTT,CASRAGHSYNSPLHF
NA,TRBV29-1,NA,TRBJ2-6,TGCAGCGTTGGCGGGACCTCTGGGGCCAACGTCCTGACTTTC,CSVGGTSGANVLTF
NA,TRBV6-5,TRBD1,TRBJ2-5,TGTGCCAGCAGGACAGGGTCCCAAGAGACCCAGTACTTC,CASRTGSQETQYF
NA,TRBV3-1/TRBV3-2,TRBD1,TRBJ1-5,TGTGCCAGCAGCCACGGGACAGGGGGCCTTCAGCCCCAGCATTTT,CASSHGTGGLQPQHF
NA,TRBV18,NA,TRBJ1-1,TGTGCCAGCTCACCAAGTGAACAGGGAGTGCACACTGAAGCTTTCTTT,CASSPSEQGVHTEAFF
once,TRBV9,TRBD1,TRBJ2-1,TGTGCCAGCAGCGTAGTTCAGACAGGGGGCAAGAATGAGCAGTTCTTC,CASSVVQTGGKNEQFF
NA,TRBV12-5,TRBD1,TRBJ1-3,TGTGCTAGTGGTTTGGGTGGACAGGGCTCTGGAAACACCATATATTTT,CASGLGGQGSGNTIYF
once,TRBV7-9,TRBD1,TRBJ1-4,TGTGCCAGCAGCTTACTGGGGACAGGGAGTACTAATGAAAAACTGTTTTTT,CASSLLGTGSTNEKLFF
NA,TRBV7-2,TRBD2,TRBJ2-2,TGTGCCAGCAGCTTAGGGGGACTAGCGGGGGAGCTGTTTTTT,CASSLGGLAGELFF
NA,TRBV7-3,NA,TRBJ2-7,TGTGCCAGCAGCTTGAAAGGGAGCCTATCAGCGAGGAGGTACGAGCAGTACTTC,CASSLKGSLSARRYEQYF
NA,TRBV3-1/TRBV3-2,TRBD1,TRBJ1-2,TGTGCCAGCAGCCGCGGACAGGGAGATGGCTACACCTTC,CASSRGQGDGYTF
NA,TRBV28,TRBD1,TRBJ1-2,TGTGCCAGCAGTTCTTCACCAGGGGGCATAGGCTATGGCTACACCTTC,CASSSSPGGIGYGYTF
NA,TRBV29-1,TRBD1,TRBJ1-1,TGCAGCGTTGAAGATGGTACAGGGGGGAGGGTTTGGACTGAAGCTTTCTTT,CSVEDGTGGRVWTEAFF
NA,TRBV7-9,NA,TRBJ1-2,TGTGCCAGCAGCTTAGCGGGGGCAGGGAATAACTATGGCTACACCTTC,CASSLAGAGNNYGYTF
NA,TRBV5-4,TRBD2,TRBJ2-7,TGTGCCAGCGGACGGGAGGGGCTGTCCGAGCAGTACTTC,CASGREGLSEQYF
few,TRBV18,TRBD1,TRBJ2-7,TGTGCCAGCTCGGGACAGGGGGAGCAGTACTTC,CASSGQGEQYF
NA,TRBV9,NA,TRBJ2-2,TGTGCCAGCAGCGTAGGTGGGACTCTTTACACCGGGGAGCTGTTTTTT,CASSVGGTLYTGELFF
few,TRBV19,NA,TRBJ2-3,TGTGCCAGTAGGAGGGGGACGGTTACAGATACGCAGTATTTT,CASRRGTVTDTQYF
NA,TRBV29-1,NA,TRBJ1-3,TGCAGCGTTGCTCCCCAAGGACATTTAAACACCATATATTTT,CSVAPQGHLNTIYF